What follows are 23 T cell receptor beta chains derived from one specimen sequenced in a study of post-analysis software for immune sequencing data. General study results and limits: Controls had lower frequencies than patients of about five TRBV segments, which included TRBV5-6, TRBV5-1 and TRBV20-1.

No antigen is known for these receptors. Incorporated into the TCR beta cDNA libraries were unique molecular identifiers, which served to reduce PCR and sequencing biases. TCRdb passed the PCR reads through MiXCR, listing each CDR3 protein once. The sample lists about 770,000 distinct CDR3 sequences, around 42% occurring once. The sequenced material came from blood. These receptors all come from a girl under 18 with multiple sclerosis.

The chain uses TRBV25-1 and TRBJ1-2; D gene uncertain. Per the germline V gene, CDR1 is MGHDK and CDR2 is SYGVNS. The CDR3 is made up of 14 amino acids. Trimming removed 1 base at V and 2 bases at J, with 8 bases between. The CDR3 sequence: CASSELPVNYGYTF. The DNA for the CDR3 is TGTGCCAGCAGTGAATTGCCAGTCAACTATGGCTACACCTTC.

This chain uses TRBV11-3 with TRBJ2-1, with D possibly TRBD1 on 6 matching bases. This CDR3 contains 16 residues. Germline V lookup: CDR1 SGHNT, CDR2 YENEEA. V lost 5 bases and J 8 bases, leaving 22 bases between the germline ends. The CDR3 bases are TGTGCCAGCAGCCCCCAACAGGGAAGGGTTTGGGATGAGCAGTTCTTC. This translates into CASSPQQGRVWDEQFF.

V and J are TRBV7-9 and TRBJ2-4; TRBD2 matches at 10 bases. This CDR3 has 16 residues. The trim removed 5 bases at V and 1 base at J, leaving 5 bases unmatched. The germline V gene encodes CDR1 SEHNR and CDR2 FQNEAQ (reference sequence). The CDR3 sequence is CASSPPAGGAKNIQYF. CDR3 DNA: TGTGCCAGCAGCCCACCAGCGGGAGGGGCCAAAAACATTCAGTACTTC.

The chain combines TRBV30 with TRBJ2-2; no reliable D call. The CDR3 is made up of 13 amino acids. Germline V gene data show CDR1 as GTSNPN and CDR2 as SVGIG (reference sequence). V lost 3 bases to trimming and J lost 0 bases, with 5 bases between them. Written as DNA, the CDR3 is TGTGCCTGGAGACTGGCGAACACCGGGGAGCTGTTTTTT. This encodes CAWRLANTGELFF.

The chain is built from TRBV9 and TRBJ1-2, with TRBD1 matching 8 bases. The germline V gene encodes CDR1 SGDLS and CDR2 YYNGEE. The CDR3 is 14 amino acids. V gave up 6 bases and J gave up 0 bases; unmatched junction bases: 4. In DNA, the CDR3 is TGTGCCAGCACAGGGGGCCAAACTAACTATGGCTACACCTTC. It encodes CASTGGQTNYGYTF.

This clonotype has a handful of counts. This chain connects TRBV5-1 to TRBJ2-7, with D hard to call. V was clipped by 0 bases and J by 5 bases, with 12 bases between them. Germline assignment: CDR1 SGHRS and CDR2 YFSETQ. The CDR3 loop spans 14 amino acids. This chain's CDR3 is CASSLGLPLDEQYF. CDR3 coding DNA: TGCGCCAGCAGCTTGGGGCTACCCCTGGACGAGCAGTACTTC.

This clonotype was observed a few times. The chain has TRBV5-1 and TRBJ2-7; D gene unclear. This CDR3 contains 15 residues. Trimming took 1 base from V and 1 from J, leaving 12 bases between them. Per the germline V gene, CDR1 is SGHRS and CDR2 is YFSETQ. CDR3 region: CASSLKGRESYEQYF. In DNA, the CDR3 is TGCGCCAGCAGCTTGAAAGGACGTGAGTCCTACGAGCAGTACTTC.

J is TRBJ2-3 and V is TRBV6-1, with a weak D call TRBD1 (6 bases). Germline V gives CDR1 MNHNS, CDR2 SASEGT. CDR3 size: 17 residues. Trimming pared 2 bases from V and 2 bases from J, leaving 17 bases between. In DNA form, the CDR3 reads TGTGCCAGCAGTGAATGGCGCAGGGGCCTGACCACAGATACGCAGTATTTT. As protein: CASSEWRRGLTTDTQYF.

This clonotype was seen only a few times. The chain combines TRBV30 with TRBJ2-5, with no clear D. The CDR3 loop spans 13 amino acids. Germline CDR1 GTSNPN, CDR2 SVGIG (reference sequence). V shed 0 bases and J shed 4 bases, with 9 bases lying between them. CDR3: CAWSVRVRETQYF. CDR3 coding DNA: TGTGCCTGGAGTGTCCGGGTAAGAGAGACCCAGTACTTC.

The chain uses TRBV13 and TRBJ1-6; TRBD1 aligns across 10 bases. Germline trimming cut 6 bases from V and 10 bases from J; bases unmatched to any gene: 3. The CDR3 is made up of 13 amino acids. CDR1 and CDR2 from the germline V gene are PRHDT and FYEKMQ (reference sequence). The CDR3 region is CASRTGGTSPLHF. CDR3 sequence (DNA): TGTGCCAGCAGGACAGGGGGCACCTCACCCCTCCACTTT.

This clonotype appeared a few times. The gene calls are TRBV20-1 and TRBJ1-2; maybe TRBD1 (6 bases). V gave up 6 bases and J gave up 7 bases, with 24 bases separating them. The CDR3 has 15 residues. Germline V gene sequence: CDR1 DFQATT, CDR2 SNEGSKA (reference sequence). The CDR3: CSARSPGEAYSGYTF. CDR3 in DNA: TGCAGTGCCCGCTCGCCAGGGGAAGCCTACAGTGGCTACACCTTC.

The V gene is TRBV5-1, the J gene TRBJ2-7; no reliable D call. The CDR3 spans 12 residues. Per the germline V gene, CDR1 is SGHRS and CDR2 is YFSETQ. V was trimmed by 1 base and J by 6 bases, leaving 8 bases between them. In nucleotides, the CDR3 is TGCGCCAGCAGCTTGATCGGTTCCGAGCAGTACTTC. Its translation is CASSLIGSEQYF.

The chain combines TRBV20-1 with TRBJ2-7, with 9 bases lining up with TRBD2. Germline V gene data show CDR1 as DFQATT and CDR2 as SNEGSKA (reference sequence). The CDR3 contains 17 residues. Trimming at V came to 0 bases and at J to 2 bases, leaving 11 bases not matched to a gene. CDR3 in DNA: TGCAGTGCTAGAGATGGGGGACTAGCCGCAAGAACCTACGAGCAGTACTTC. It yields the protein CSARDGGLAARTYEQYF.

V is TRBV4-1 and J is TRBJ1-4; TRBD1 matches at 7 bases. The trim removed 1 base at V and 0 bases at J, leaving 11 bases unmatched. This CDR3 region has 19 residues. Germline V gives CDR1 MGHRA, CDR2 YSYEKL. The CDR3, as DNA: TGCGCCAGCAGCCAAGTATATTCGGGACAGACCGCAACTAATGAAAAACTGTTTTTT. Translation: CASSQVYSGQTATNEKLFF.

In nucleotides, the CDR3 is TGCGCCAGCAGCTCCCCCGACAGGGGGCAGTTCTTC. Its translation is CASSSPDRGQFF. The chain uses TRBV5-1 and TRBJ2-1, with 8 bases that match TRBD1. From germline, CDR1 is SGHRS and CDR2 YFSETQ. Losses at the gene ends were 3 bases for V and 12 bases for J; bases not matched to a gene: 5. The CDR3 runs 12 residues.

J is TRBJ1-1 and V is TRBV6-1, with D tentatively TRBD1 (6 bases). The CDR3 totals 14 residues. Looked up from germline, CDR1 is MNHNS and CDR2 is SASEGT. Trimming cost V 6 bases and J 6 bases, with 17 bases left between them. CDR3 region: CASRRQVTVAEAFF. For the CDR3, the DNA is TGTGCCAGCAGGAGACAGGTTACAGTAGCTGAAGCTTTCTTT.

The rearrangement links TRBV14 to TRBJ2-1; 8 bases fit TRBD2. The V gene end was trimmed by 1 base and the J gene end by 8 bases; junction bases not matched to a gene: 13. Germline V gene data show CDR1 as SGHDN and CDR2 as FVKESK. CDR3 length: 17 amino acids. CDR3 DNA: TGTGCCAGCAGCCAAGTTCGATCCAGCGGGAGTTTGGATGAGCAGTTCTTC. This gives the protein CASSQVRSSGSLDEQFF.

The table lists this clonotype with a few counts. The chain is built from TRBV2 and TRBJ2-7, with D uncertain. The CDR3 runs 14 residues. Trimming removed 1 base at V and 1 base at J, with 8 bases between. Germline V gives CDR1 SNHLY, CDR2 FYNNEI. The CDR3 DNA reads as TGTGCCAGCAGTGAAGTAGAAAGTTCCTACGAGCAGTACTTC. Residues: CASSEVESSYEQYF.

This rearrangement joins TRBV5-1 to TRBJ2-1, with a possible D match to TRBD2 (5 bases). Trimming took off 7 bases at V and 1 base at J, with 12 bases between the two ends. The CDR3 consists of 14 residues. Germline CDR1 SGHRS, CDR2 YFSETQ. The CDR3 here is CASRTEDSYNEQFF. CDR3 DNA sequence: TGCGCCAGCCGGACGGAGGATTCCTACAATGAGCAGTTCTTC.

The sample holds a few counts of this clonotype. The gene calls are TRBV7-2 and TRBJ1-4; D gene unclear. In germline, CDR1 is SGHTA, CDR2 FQGNSA. V gave up 2 bases and J gave up 4 bases, with 11 bases separating them. This CDR3 contains 15 residues. CDR3 nucleotide sequence: TGTGCCAGCAGCTTAACCCCGCCGGGTAATGAAAAACTGTTTTTT. This translates into CASSLTPPGNEKLFF.

The rearrangement joins TRBV12-3 or TRBV12-4 to TRBJ2-1; the D gene is possibly TRBD2 (5 bases). Trimming took off 6 bases at V and 9 bases at J, with 18 bases between the two ends. The CDR3 runs to 14 residues. The chain's CDR3 is CASSPADGVSEQFF. Here the CDR3 DNA reads TGTGCCAGCAGCCCAGCGGATGGCGTGAGTGAGCAGTTCTTC.

This chain joins TRBV7-2 and TRBJ2-7, with TRBD2 matching over 12 bases. This CDR3 comprises 16 residues. Germline V gene lookup returns CDR1 SGHTA and CDR2 FQGNSA. The V segment lost 1 base and the J segment 5 bases; nucleotides outside the gene matches: 6. This chain's CDR3 is CASSLGLAGEPHEQYF. The DNA for the CDR3 is TGTGCCAGCAGCTTAGGACTAGCGGGAGAACCCCACGAGCAGTACTTC. The entire variable domain, with the rest obtained from reference TRBV7-2 and TRBJ2-7, is as follows: GAGVSQSPSNKVTEKGKDVELRCDPISGHTALYWYRQSLGQGLEFLIYFQGNSAPDKSGLPSDRFSAERTGGSVSTLTIQRTQQEDSAVYLCASSLGLAGEPHEQYFGPGTRLTVT.

CDR3 in amino acids: CSASGLPGDRRGNEQFF. The CDR3 DNA reads TGCAGTGCTAGTGGGCTACCCGGGGACCGAAGGGGCAATGAGCAGTTCTTC. The V and J genes are TRBV20-1 and TRBJ2-1, with D perhaps matching TRBD1 or TRBD2 (5 bases each). With 3 bases removed from V and 6 bases from J, the gap between germline ends came to 24 bases. The CDR3 runs to 17 residues. The V gene's germline CDR1 is DFQATT and CDR2 SNEGSKA (reference sequence).